The T cell receptor beta chain described here comes from a study of neurological immune-mediated disorders. MiXCR was run by TCRdb on the 5' RACE reads, yielding one entry per CDR3 protein. The table has more than 30,000 distinct CDR3 sequences, about 13% seen once. The sample's time point: longitudinal time-point 2. This clonotype was detected ten times or more. The TCR sequence derives from a woman between 40 and 55 years old in good health. The sample consisted of PBMCs.

CDR3 region: CASSPTRDRVSTGELFF. For the CDR3, the DNA is TGTGCCAGCAGCCCTACCCGGGACCGGGTGTCCACCGGGGAGCTGTTTTTT. The chain joins TRBV7-2 to TRBJ2-2; perhaps D is TRBD1 or TRBD2 (5 bases each). The V gene's germline CDR1 is SGHTA and CDR2 FQGNSA. V gave up 5 bases and J gave up 4 bases, with 20 bases separating them. CDR3 length equals 17 residues.